Given below is one T cell receptor (beta chain) in context. Its antigen is currently unknown. cDNA libraries of TCR beta carried unique molecular identifiers. TCRdb processed the PCR reads anew with MiXCR; each CDR3 protein has one entry. The repertoire consists of 650,000 to 850,000 distinct CDR3 sequences, with approximately 53% occurring once and the leading ten covering roughly 4.4%. The data are from a study of post-analysis software for immune sequencing data. Study-wide findings and caveats: TRBV5-6, TRBV5-1 and TRBV20-1 were among about 5 TRBV segments more frequent in patients than controls.

The CDR3 totals 16 residues. Per the germline V gene, CDR1 is SGHRS and CDR2 is YFSETQ. V shed 4 bases and J shed 0 bases, with 11 bases lying between them. The sample taken for sequencing was blood. The clonotype originates from a girl aged 5 to 17 with multiple sclerosis. The rearrangement joins TRBV5-1 to TRBJ2-6, with unresolved D. The CDR3 nucleotides are TGCGCCAGCAGCGTCCGACTGGACTCTGGGGCCAACGTCCTGACTTTC. As protein: CASSVRLDSGANVLTF.